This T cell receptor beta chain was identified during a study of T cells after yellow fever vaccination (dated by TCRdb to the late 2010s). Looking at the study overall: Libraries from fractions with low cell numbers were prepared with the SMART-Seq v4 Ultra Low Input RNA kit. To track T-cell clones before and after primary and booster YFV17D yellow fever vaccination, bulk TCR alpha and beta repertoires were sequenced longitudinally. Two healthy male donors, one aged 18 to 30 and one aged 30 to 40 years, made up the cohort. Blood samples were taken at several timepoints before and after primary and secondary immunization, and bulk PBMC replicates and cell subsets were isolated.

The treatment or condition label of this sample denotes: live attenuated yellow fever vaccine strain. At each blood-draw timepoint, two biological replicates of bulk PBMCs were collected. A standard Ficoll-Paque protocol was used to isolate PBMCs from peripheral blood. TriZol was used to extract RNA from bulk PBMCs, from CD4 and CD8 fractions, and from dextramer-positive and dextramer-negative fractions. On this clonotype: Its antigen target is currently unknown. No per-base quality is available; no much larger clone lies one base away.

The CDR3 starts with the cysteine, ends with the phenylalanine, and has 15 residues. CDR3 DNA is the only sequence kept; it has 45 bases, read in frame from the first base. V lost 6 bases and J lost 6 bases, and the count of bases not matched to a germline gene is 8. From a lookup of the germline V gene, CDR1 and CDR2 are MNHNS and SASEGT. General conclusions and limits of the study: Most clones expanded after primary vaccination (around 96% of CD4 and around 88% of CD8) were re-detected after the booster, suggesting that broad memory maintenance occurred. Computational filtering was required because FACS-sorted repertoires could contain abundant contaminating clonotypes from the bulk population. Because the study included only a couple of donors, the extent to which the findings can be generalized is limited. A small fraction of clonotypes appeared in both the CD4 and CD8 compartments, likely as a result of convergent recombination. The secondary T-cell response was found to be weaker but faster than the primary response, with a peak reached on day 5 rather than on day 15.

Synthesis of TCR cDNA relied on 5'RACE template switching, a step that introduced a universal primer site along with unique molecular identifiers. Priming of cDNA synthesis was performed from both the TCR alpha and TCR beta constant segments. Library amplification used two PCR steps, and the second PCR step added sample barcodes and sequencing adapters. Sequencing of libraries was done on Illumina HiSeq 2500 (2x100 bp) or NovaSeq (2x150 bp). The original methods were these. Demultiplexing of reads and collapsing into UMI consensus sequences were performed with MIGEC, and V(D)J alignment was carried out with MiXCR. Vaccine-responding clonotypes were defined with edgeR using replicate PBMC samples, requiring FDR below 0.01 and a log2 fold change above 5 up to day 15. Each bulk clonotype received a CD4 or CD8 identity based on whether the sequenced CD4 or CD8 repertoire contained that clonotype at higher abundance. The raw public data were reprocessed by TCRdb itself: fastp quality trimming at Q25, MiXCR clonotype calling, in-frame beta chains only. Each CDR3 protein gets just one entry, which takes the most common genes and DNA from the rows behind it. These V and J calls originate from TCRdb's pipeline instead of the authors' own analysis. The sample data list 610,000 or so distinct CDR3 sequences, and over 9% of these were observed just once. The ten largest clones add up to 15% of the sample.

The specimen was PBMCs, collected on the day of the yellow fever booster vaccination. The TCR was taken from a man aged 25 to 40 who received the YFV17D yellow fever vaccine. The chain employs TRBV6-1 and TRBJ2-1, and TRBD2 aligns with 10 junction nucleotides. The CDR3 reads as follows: CASSPTSGATNEQFF. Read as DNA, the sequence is TGTGCCAGCAGCCCCACTAGCGGGGCTACCAATGAGCAGTTCTTC.